The subject of this entry is one T cell receptor beta chain. These data belong to a study of blood T cell repertoires in COVID-19. Overall study: The cDNA or gDNA used as material had been derived from T cells, B-cell-depleted T cells, or PBMCs.

Original handling: Estimates of nucleated cell counts were drawn from the amplification of reference gene primers. Method: immunoSEQ multiplex PCR; TCRdb's copy keeps in-frame clones and lacks some. V and J calls plus clone size are reproduced from that table; the DNA served to infer D and trimming. The sample yields about 140,000 clones, around 83% seen once. The sequencing input was peripheral blood. The TCR originated in a man younger than 45 with COVID-19, enrolled during active disease.

The CDR3 DNA is TGTGCCAGCAGCCAAGATCCGACTAGCGGGGCCTTCAATGAGCAGTTCTTC. Protein sequence: CASSQDPTSGAFNEQFF. This chain connects TRBV3-1 (or the pseudogene TRBV3-2) to TRBJ2-1; 11 bases fit TRBD2. The germline CDR1 and CDR2 sequences are LGHDT and YNNKEL (reference sequence). Trimming took 0 bases from V and 6 from J; bases not matched to a gene: 7. The CDR3 covers 17 residues.